These 2 T cell receptor beta chains were all obtained from the same sample, sequenced in a study of Tregs in tolerant kidney transplant recipients. Some clones are missing from TCRdb's copy, which holds only in-frame ones; the method was immunoSEQ multiplex PCR. The sample contains about 87,000 clones, 93% of which appear only once. Sample: CD4+ T cells from blood, taken before the transplant. The source of these receptors is a human donor who received a combined kidney and bone marrow transplant.

This clone was seen only once. Other DNA sequences from this sample encode an identical CDR3 as well. The DNA for the CDR3 is TGTGCCAGCAGACATAACAGGGGGCAGGATTCACCCCTCCACTTT. Translating it yields CASRHNRGQDSPLHF. The V and J genes are TRBV6-5 and TRBJ1-6; 9 nucleotides match TRBD1. V trimming: 6 bases; J trimming: 8 bases; junction bases outside the gene matches: 8. The CDR3 sequence is 15 residues long. Germline V gene sequence: CDR1 MNHEY, CDR2 SVGAGI.

This clone was seen a handful of times. V usage is TRBV7-9 and J usage is TRBJ2-5; 8 bases align to TRBD2. V gave up 0 bases and J gave up 2 bases; unmatched junction bases: 11. Germline V gives CDR1 SEHNR, CDR2 FQNEAQ (reference sequence). The CDR3 length is 18 residues. In nucleotides, the CDR3 is TGTGCCAGCAGCTTAGCGTCGGGGGGGTCGGCCGCTCAAGAGACCCAGTACTTC. Translated: CASSLASGGSAAQETQYF.